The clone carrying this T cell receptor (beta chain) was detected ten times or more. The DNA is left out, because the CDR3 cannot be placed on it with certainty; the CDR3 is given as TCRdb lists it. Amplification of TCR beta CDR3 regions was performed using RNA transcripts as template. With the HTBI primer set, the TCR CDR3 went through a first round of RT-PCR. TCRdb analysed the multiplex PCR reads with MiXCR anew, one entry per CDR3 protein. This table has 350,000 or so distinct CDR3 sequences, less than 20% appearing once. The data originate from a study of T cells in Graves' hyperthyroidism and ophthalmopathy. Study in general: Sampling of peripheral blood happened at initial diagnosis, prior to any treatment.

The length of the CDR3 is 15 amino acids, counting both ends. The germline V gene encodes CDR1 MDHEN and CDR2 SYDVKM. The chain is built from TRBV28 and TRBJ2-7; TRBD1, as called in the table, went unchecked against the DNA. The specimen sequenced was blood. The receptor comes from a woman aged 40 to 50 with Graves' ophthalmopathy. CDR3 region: CASSFFGQGVYEQYF.